This T cell receptor (beta chain) is from a study of T cells in localized non-small cell lung cancer. Libraries were prepared by immunoSEQ multiplex PCR; TCRdb keeps only in-frame clonotypes and omits some of them. The top ten clones hold approximately 9% of a sample with fewer than 6,000 clones, about 85% of them seen once. The germline V gene encodes CDR1 KGHSH and CDR2 LQKENI. J lost 3 bases, V lost 3 bases, and 1 base had no gene match. This CDR3 is built from 13 residues. The starting material was PBMCs, obtained before any cancer treatment. The chain carries TRBV18 and TRBJ2-5, with 7 bases matching TRBD1. The receptor comes from a woman aged 40-70 years with stage II lung adenocarcinoma. The CDR3 protein is CASSPGTEETQYF. The CDR3 nucleotides are TGTGCCAGCTCACCCGGGACAGAAGAGACCCAGTACTTC.